The next 5 T cell receptor beta chains were all read from a single sample in a study of cytomegalovirus exposure and HLA in healthy donors. Assay used: immunoSEQ multiplex PCR; TCRdb lists only in-frame clones, some missing. The table includes about 360,000 clones, 70% to 90% detected once. Sequenced material: PBMCs. These receptors were taken from a woman under 30 in good health and CMV-seronegative.

CDR3 protein: CASRTTSGSVAPQYF. The CDR3 coding sequence is TGTGCCAGCAGGACGACTAGCGGGAGTGTCGCGCCGCAGTATTTT. This sequence joins TRBV6-1 and TRBJ2-3; TRBD2 agrees at 12 bases. V dropped 6 bases and J dropped 10; count of bases not matched to a gene: 11. The CDR3 has 15 amino acids. CDR1 MNHNS and CDR2 SASEGT come from the germline V gene.

The chain combines TRBV28 with TRBJ2-1; a possible D gene is TRBD1 (6 bases). Germline V lookup: CDR1 MDHEN, CDR2 SYDVKM. Between the trimmed V and J ends, which lost 10 bases and 3 bases, there was a span of 10 bases. The CDR3 has 12 amino acids. The DNA of the CDR3 is TGTGCCACCACGACAGGCTACAATGAGCAGTTCTTC. Translated, it gives CATTTGYNEQFF. Full variable domain (missing parts from reference TRBV28 and TRBJ2-1): DVKVTQSSRYLVKRTGEKVFLECVQDMDHENMFWYRQDPGLGLRLIYFSYDVKMKEKGDIPEGYSVSREKKERFSLILESASTNQTSMYLCATTTGYNEQFFGPGTRLTVL.

This clone has only a few counts. The chain recombines TRBV11-3 with TRBJ2-5; D uncertain. V was cut by 0 bases and J by 5 bases, with 4 bases left in between. This CDR3 spans 12 amino acids. The germline gives CDR1 SGHNT, CDR2 YENEEA. The CDR3 DNA reads as TGTGCCAGCAGCTTAGACAGGGAGACCCAGTACTTC. Its translation is CASSLDRETQYF.

The V and J genes are TRBV2 and TRBJ2-1; unclear D gene. Germline V gene sequence: CDR1 SNHLY, CDR2 FYNNEI. The CDR3 is made up of 13 amino acids. The V and J ends lost 7 bases and 5 bases respectively, with 12 bases between them. The CDR3 loop is CASNLNWHNEQFF. CDR3 bases: TGTGCCAGCAACCTGAATTGGCACAATGAGCAGTTCTTC.

This chain uses TRBV15 with TRBJ1-2, with D maybe TRBD1 (6 bases). V was shortened by 0 bases and J by 11 bases, with 16 bases between the two germline ends. This CDR3 region has 14 residues. From germline, CDR1 is LNHNV and CDR2 YYDKDF (reference sequence). In DNA form, the CDR3 reads TGTGCCACCAGCAGAGATAAAGCAGAAGGGACATACACCTTC. Translating gives CATSRDKAEGTYTF.